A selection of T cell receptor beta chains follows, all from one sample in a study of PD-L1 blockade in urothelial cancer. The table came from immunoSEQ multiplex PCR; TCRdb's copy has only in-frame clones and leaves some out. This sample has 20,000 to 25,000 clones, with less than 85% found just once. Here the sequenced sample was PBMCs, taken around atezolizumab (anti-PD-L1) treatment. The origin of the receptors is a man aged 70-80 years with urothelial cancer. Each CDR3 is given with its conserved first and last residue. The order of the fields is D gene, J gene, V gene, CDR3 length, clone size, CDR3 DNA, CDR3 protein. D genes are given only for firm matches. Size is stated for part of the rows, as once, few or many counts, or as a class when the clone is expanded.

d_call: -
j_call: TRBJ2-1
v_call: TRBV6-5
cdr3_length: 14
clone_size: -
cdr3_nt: TGTGCCAGCGGCGGCTTAAGCTCCTACAATGAGCAGTTCTTC
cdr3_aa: CASGGLSSYNEQFF

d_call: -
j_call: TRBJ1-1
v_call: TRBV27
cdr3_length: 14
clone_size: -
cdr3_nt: TGTGCCAGCAGTTCGTATAGTGAGAACACTGAAGCTTTCTTT
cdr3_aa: CASSSYSENTEAFF

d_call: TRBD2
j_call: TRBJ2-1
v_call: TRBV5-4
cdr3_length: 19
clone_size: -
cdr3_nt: TGTGCCAGCAACTTGTATACTAGCGGGACATTCTACTCCTACAATGAGCAGTTCTTC
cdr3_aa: CASNLYTSGTFYSYNEQFF

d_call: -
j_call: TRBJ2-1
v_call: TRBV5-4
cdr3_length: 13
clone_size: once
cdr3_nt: TGTGCCAGCAGTACGGACACCTACAATGAGCAGTTCTTC
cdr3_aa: CASSTDTYNEQFF

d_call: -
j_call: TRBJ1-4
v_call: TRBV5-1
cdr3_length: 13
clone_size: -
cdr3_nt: TGCGCCAGCAGATGGGGGGATAATGAAAAACTGTTTTTT
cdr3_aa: CASRWGDNEKLFF

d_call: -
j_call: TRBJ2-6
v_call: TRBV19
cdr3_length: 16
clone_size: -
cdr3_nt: TGTGCCAGTAGAGAGAGTCCAAGCTCTGGGGCCAACGTCCTGACTTTC
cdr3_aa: CASRESPSSGANVLTF

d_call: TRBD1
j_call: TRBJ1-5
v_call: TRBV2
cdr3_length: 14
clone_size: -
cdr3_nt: TGTGCCAGCTCTCCTACAGGGGTCGTGTGGCCCCAGCATTTT
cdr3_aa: CASSPTGVVWPQHF

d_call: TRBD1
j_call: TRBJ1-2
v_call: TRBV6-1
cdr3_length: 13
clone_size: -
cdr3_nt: TGTGCCAGCAGTGAGAACAGGGGCTATGGCTACACCTTC
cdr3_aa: CASSENRGYGYTF

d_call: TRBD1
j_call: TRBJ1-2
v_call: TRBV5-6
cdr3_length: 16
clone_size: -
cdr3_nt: TGTGCCAGCAGCTTGGCACCCGGACAGGCGGGGTATGGCTACACCTTC
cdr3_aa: CASSLAPGQAGYGYTF

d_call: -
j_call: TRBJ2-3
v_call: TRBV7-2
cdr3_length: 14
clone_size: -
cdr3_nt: TGTGCCAGCAGCTTAGCTAGACTAGGAGATACGCAGTATTTT
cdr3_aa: CASSLARLGDTQYF

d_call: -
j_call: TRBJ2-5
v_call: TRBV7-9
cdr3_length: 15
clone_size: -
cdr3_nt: TGTGCCAGCAGCTTAGAGTTCGCAGGGCCGGAGACCCAGTACTTC
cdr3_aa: CASSLEFAGPETQYF

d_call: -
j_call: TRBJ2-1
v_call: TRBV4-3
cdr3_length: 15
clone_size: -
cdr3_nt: TGCGCCAGCAGCCAAACGGGAAGACTCTACAATGAGCAGTTCTTC
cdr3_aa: CASSQTGRLYNEQFF

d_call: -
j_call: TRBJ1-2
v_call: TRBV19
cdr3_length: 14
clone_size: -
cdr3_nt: TGTGCCAGTACGGGGAGGTCGGCAGGATATGGCTACACCTTC
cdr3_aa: CASTGRSAGYGYTF

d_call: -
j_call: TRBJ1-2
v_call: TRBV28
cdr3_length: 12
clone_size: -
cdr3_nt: TGTGCCAGCAGTTTTCGGAGCTATGGCTACACCTTC
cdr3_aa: CASSFRSYGYTF

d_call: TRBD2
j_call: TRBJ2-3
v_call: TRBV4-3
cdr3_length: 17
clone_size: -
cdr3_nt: TGCGCCAGCAGCCAAGTAGGACTAGCGGGAGCGATAGATACGCAGTATTTT
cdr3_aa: CASSQVGLAGAIDTQYF

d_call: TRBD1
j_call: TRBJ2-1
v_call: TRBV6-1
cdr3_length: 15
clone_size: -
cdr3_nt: TGTGCCAGCAGTGAGCAGGGGGCGTCCTACAATGAGCAGTTCTTC
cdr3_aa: CASSEQGASYNEQFF